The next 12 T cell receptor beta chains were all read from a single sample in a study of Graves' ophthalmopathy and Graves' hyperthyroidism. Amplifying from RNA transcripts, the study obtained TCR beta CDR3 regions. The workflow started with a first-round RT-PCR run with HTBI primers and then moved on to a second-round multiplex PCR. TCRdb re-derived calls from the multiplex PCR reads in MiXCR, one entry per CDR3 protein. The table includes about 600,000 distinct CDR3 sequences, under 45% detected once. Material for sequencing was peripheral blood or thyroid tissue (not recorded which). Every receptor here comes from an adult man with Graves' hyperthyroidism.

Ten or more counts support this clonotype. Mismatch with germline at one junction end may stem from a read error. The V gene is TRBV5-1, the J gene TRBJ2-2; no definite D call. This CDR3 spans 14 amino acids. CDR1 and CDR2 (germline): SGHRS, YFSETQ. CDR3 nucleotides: TGTGCCAGCAGCTTAGAGGCAAACACCGGGGAGCTGTTTTTT. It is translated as CASSLEANTGELFF.

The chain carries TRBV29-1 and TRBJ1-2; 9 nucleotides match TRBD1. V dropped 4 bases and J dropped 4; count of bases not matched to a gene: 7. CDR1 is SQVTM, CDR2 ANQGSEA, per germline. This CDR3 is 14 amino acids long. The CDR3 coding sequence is TGCAGCGTTGGATACGGGACAGGGACCTATGGCTACACCTTC. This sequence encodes CSVGYGTGTYGYTF.

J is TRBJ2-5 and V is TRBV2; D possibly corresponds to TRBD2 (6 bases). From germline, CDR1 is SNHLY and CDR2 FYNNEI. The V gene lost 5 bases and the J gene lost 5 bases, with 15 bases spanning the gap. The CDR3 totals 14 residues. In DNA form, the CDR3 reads TGTGCCAGCAGTACTAGGAGGGGCGATGAGACCCAGTACTTC. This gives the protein CASSTRRGDETQYF.

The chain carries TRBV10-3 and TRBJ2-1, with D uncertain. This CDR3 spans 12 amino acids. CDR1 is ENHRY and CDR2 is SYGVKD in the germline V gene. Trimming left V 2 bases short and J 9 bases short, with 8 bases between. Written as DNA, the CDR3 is TGTGCCATCAGTGAGGGGCGATTTGAGCAGTTCTTC. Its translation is CAISEGRFEQFF.

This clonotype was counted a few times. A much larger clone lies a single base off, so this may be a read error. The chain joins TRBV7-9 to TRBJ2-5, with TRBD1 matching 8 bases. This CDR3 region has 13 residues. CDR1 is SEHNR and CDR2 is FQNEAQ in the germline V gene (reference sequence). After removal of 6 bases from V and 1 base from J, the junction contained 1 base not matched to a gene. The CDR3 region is CASRDRAQETQYF. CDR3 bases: TGTGCCAGCAGGGACAGGGCCCAAGAGACCCAGTACTTC.

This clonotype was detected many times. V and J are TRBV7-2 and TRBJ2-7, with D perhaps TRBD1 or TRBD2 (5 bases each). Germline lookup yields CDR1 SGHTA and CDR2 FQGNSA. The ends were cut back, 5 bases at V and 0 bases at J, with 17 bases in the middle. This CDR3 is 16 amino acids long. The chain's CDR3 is CASSEAVGQSSYEQYF. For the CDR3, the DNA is TGTGCCAGCAGCGAAGCGGTAGGACAAAGCTCCTACGAGCAGTACTTC.

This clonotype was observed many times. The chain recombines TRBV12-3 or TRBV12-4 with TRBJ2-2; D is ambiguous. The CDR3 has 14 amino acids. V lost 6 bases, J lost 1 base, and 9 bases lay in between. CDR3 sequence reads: CASRTWQNTGELFF. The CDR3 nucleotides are TGTGCCAGCAGGACGTGGCAGAACACCGGGGAGCTGTTTTTT.

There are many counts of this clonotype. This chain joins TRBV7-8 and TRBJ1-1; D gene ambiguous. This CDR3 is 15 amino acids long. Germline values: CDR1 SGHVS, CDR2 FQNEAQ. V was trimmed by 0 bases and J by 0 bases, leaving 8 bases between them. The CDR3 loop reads CASSLAVAMNTEAFF. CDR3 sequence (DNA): TGTGCCAGCAGCTTAGCAGTCGCCATGAACACTGAAGCTTTCTTT.

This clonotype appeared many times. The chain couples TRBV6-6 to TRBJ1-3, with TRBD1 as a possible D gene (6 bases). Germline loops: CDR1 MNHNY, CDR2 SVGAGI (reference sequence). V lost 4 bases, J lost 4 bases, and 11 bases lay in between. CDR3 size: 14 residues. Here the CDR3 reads CASSSRGTGNTIYF. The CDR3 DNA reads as TGTGCCAGCAGTTCGAGGGGGACAGGAAACACCATATATTTT.

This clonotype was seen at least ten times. The chain's CDR3 is CASAGTGTYEQYF. Here the CDR3 DNA reads TGTGCCAGTGCCGGGACAGGGACCTACGAGCAGTACTTC. V gene TRBV12-3 or TRBV12-4 combines with J gene TRBJ2-7, with TRBD1 matching over 9 bases. After removal of 9 bases from V and 2 bases from J, the junction contained 5 bases not matched to a gene. CDR3 size: 13 residues.

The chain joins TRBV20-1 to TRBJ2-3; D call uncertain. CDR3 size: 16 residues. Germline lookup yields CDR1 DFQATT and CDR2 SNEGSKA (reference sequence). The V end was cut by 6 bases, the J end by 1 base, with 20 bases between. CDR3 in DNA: TGCAGTGCGCTTTTTCTGGCGGACCAGGGCACAGATACGCAGTATTTT. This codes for CSALFLADQGTDTQYF.

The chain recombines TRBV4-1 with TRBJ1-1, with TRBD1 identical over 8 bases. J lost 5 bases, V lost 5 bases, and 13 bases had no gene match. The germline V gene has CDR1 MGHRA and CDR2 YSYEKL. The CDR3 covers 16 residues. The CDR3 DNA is TGCGCCAGCAGCAGACTAAGAGGACAGGGAGGAACTGAAGCTTTCTTT. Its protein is CASSRLRGQGGTEAFF.